This passage covers 20 T cell receptor beta chains from one sample sequenced in a study of cytomegalovirus exposure and HLA in healthy donors. A multiplex PCR was run with 60 Vbeta primers and 13 Jbeta primers. Measured with immunoSEQ multiplex PCR; TCRdb has only the in-frame clones, and not every one. The sample includes 90,000 to 150,000 clones, 63% of them seen just once. The sequencing input was PBMCs. The receptor set was obtained from a man aged 35 to 55 in good health and CMV-seropositive.

This clone appeared a few times. The chain is built from TRBV6-9 and TRBJ2-5, with 8 bases matching TRBD1. This CDR3 is built from 14 residues. The germline V gene encodes CDR1 MNHGY and CDR2 SVAAGI. V shed 8 bases, J shed 5 bases, and the junction held 10 bases outside the gene matches. The CDR3 DNA reads as TGTGCCAGCTCTCGGACAGGGTGGGGGGAGACCCAGTACTTC. This encodes CASSRTGWGETQYF.

The genes are TRBV7-2 and TRBJ1-2; 11 positions agree with TRBD1. Germline V lookup: CDR1 SGHTA, CDR2 FQGNSA. V trimming: 5 bases; J trimming: 8 bases; junction bases outside the gene matches: 7. The CDR3 extends over 14 amino acids. The CDR3 reads CASSRGTGGLGYTF. Written as DNA, the CDR3 is TGTGCCAGCAGCCGGGGGACAGGGGGATTGGGCTACACCTTC. Together with reference TRBV7-2 and TRBJ1-2, the CDR3 gives the full variable domain: GAGVSQSPSNKVTEKGKDVELRCDPISGHTALYWYRQSLGQGLEFLIYFQGNSAPDKSGLPSDRFSAERTGGSVSTLTIQRTQQEDSAVYLCASSRGTGGLGYTFGSGTRLTVV.

This rearrangement joins TRBV19 to TRBJ1-2; D gene uncertain. The length of the CDR3 is 11 residues. Germline CDR1 and CDR2: LNHDA and SQIVND (reference sequence). V dropped 5 bases and J dropped 6 bases, with 7 bases sitting between them. The CDR3 DNA reads TGTGCCAGTAGTTATCCCCATGGCTACACCTTC. This codes for CASSYPHGYTF.

J is TRBJ2-2 and V is TRBV16, with 7 bases aligning to TRBD2. Per germline, CDR1 KGHSY and CDR2 FQNENV. J was trimmed by 0 bases and V by 2 bases; bases with no gene match: 0. This CDR3 spans 15 amino acids. This chain's CDR3 is CASSQAGANTGELFF. In DNA form, the CDR3 reads TGTGCCAGCAGCCAAGCGGGGGCGAACACCGGGGAGCTGTTTTTT.

As regards this clone: The identical CDR3 is also encoded by other nucleotide sequences in the sample. This chain links TRBV27 with TRBJ2-2; the D is unclear. The CDR3 consists of 14 residues. The germline V gene has CDR1 MNHEY and CDR2 SMNVEV (reference sequence). V dropped 6 bases and J dropped 4 bases, with 12 bases sitting between them. CDR3 sequence reads: CASRPGQATGELFF. The CDR3 nucleotides are TGTGCCAGCAGACCCGGCCAGGCCACCGGGGAGCTGTTTTTT.

The chain recombines TRBV5-1 with TRBJ2-7; D unclear. CDR3 length: 11 amino acids. V was shortened by 6 bases and J by 2 bases, with 6 bases between the two germline ends. Germline loops: CDR1 SGHRS, CDR2 YFSETQ. The CDR3 coding sequence is TGCGCCAGCACCGACACCTACGAGCAGTACTTC. Its protein is CASTDTYEQYF.

This clone appeared a single time. This chain uses TRBV19 with TRBJ1-1, with D possibly TRBD1 on 5 matching bases. The germline gives CDR1 LNHDA, CDR2 SQIVND (reference sequence). The CDR3 length is 16 residues. V was shortened by 0 bases and J by 1 base, with 12 bases between the two germline ends. In nucleotides, the CDR3 is TGTGCCAGTAGTATAGAGGGGCGCAGGTGGAACACTGAAGCTTTCTTT. Its protein is CASSIEGRRWNTEAFF.

This clone showed up just once. The V call is TRBV28, the J call TRBJ1-2; D not resolved. CDR3 length equals 14 residues. Germline V gene sequence: CDR1 MDHEN, CDR2 SYDVKM. Trimming took off 5 bases at V and 4 bases at J, with 14 bases between the two ends. As DNA, the CDR3 is TGTGCCAGCAGTCCTTTAGATCGGGTCTATGGCTACACCTTC. Protein sequence: CASSPLDRVYGYTF.

This chain connects TRBV29-1 to TRBJ2-5; D remains unclear. The end of the DNA is better explained by TRBJ2-7, so the J call may be wrong. Germline CDR1 SQVTM, CDR2 ANQGSEA. This CDR3 contains 13 residues. CDR3 in DNA: TGCAGCGCCGTACCCATAACCAGCGACGAGCAGTACTTC. It encodes CSAVPITSDEQYF.

About this clone itself: The conserved phenylalanine or tryptophan normally closing the CDR3 is absent here, so this likely arose from a read error. The rearrangement joins TRBV5-1 to TRBJ1-1; TRBD1 matches at 8 bases. J lost 4 bases, V lost 0 bases, and 17 bases had no gene match. This CDR3 contains 19 residues. Germline V gives CDR1 SGHRS, CDR2 YFSETQ. The CDR3 bases are TGCGCCAGCAGCTTGGGCCCCGGGACAGGCGGTGGACTGAGCACTGAAGCTTTCTCT. Translation gives CASSLGPGTGGGLSTEAFS.

This chain joins TRBV9 and TRBJ1-1; 7 positions match TRBD1. The trim removed 4 bases at V and 1 base at J, leaving 10 bases unmatched. Germline CDR1 and CDR2: SGDLS and YYNGEE. The CDR3 is 16 amino acids. Here the CDR3 reads CASSPYLGQRNTEAFF. The CDR3 DNA sequence: TGTGCCAGCAGCCCCTACCTGGGACAGAGGAACACTGAAGCTTTCTTT.

V is TRBV5-1 and J is TRBJ2-1; a possible D gene is TRBD1 (5 bases). Germline V CDR1 and CDR2: SGHRS, YFSETQ. V was clipped by 3 bases and J by 7 bases, with 8 bases between them. The CDR3 runs to 12 residues. The CDR3 coding sequence is TGCGCCAGCAGCTCTCAGGGTAATGAGCAGTTCTTC. Translation: CASSSQGNEQFF.

The rearrangement uses TRBV7-2 and TRBJ2-7; TRBD1 aligns across 8 bases. V lost 3 bases, J lost 5 bases, and 12 bases stayed unmatched. Germline assignment: CDR1 SGHTA and CDR2 FQGNSA. The CDR3 is 16 residues long. The CDR3 DNA reads TGTGCCAGCAGCTTTAGTTGGGGCGGACAGGGCCACGAGCAGTACTTC. Translated: CASSFSWGGQGHEQYF.

This clone was found a few times. J is TRBJ1-4 and V is TRBV6-6; 8 bases agree with TRBD1. The CDR3 extends over 15 amino acids. Trimming cost V 7 bases and J 7 bases; bases outside gene matches: 11. CDR1 MNHNY and CDR2 SVGAGI come from the germline V gene (reference sequence). As DNA, the CDR3 is TGTGCCAGCATCAAAGGACAGGGTGGGGGTGAAAAACTGTTTTTT. The encoded protein is CASIKGQGGGEKLFF.

The chain has TRBV7-7 and TRBJ2-5, with TRBD2 matching over 12 bases. The germline CDR1 and CDR2 sequences are SSHAT and FNYEAQ (reference sequence). The junction had 8 bases not matched to a gene; V was cut back by 3 bases and J by 3 bases. This CDR3 is built from 17 residues. The CDR3 nucleotides read TGTGCCAGCAGCTTGGGAACTAGCGGGGGGATCAAAGAGACCCAGTACTTC. Its protein is CASSLGTSGGIKETQYF.

This clone was seen only a few times. The V call is TRBV6-5, the J call TRBJ2-7; 7 bases are a match to TRBD1. The germline CDR1 and CDR2 sequences are MNHEY and SVGAGI. V dropped 6 bases and J dropped 2; count of bases not matched to a gene: 7. The CDR3 loop spans 14 amino acids. The CDR3, as DNA: TGTGCCAGCAGAAAAGACAGGGCAGCCTACGAGCAGTACTTC. Its protein product is CASRKDRAAYEQYF.

The chain combines TRBV18 with TRBJ2-5; 8 positions agree with TRBD1. Trimming cost V 0 bases and J 5 bases; bases outside gene matches: 2. CDR1 is KGHSH, CDR2 LQKENI, per germline. The CDR3 covers 14 residues. The CDR3: CASSPPGQVETQYF. The DNA for the CDR3 is TGTGCCAGCTCACCACCGGGACAGGTTGAGACCCAGTACTTC.

This clone has a handful of counts. This sequence joins TRBV30 and TRBJ1-5, with D possibly matching TRBD1 (5 bases). The germline CDR1 and CDR2 sequences are GTSNPN and SVGIG (reference sequence). V lost 1 base, J lost 6 bases, and 16 bases lay in between. This CDR3 contains 15 residues. The CDR3 sequence: CAWSGGRGWTQPQHF. The CDR3 region has the DNA TGTGCCTGGAGTGGGGGTCGGGGGTGGACTCAGCCCCAGCATTTT.

This chain links TRBV2 with TRBJ2-1; 9 positions match TRBD1. This CDR3 spans 15 amino acids. After removal of 7 bases from V and 7 bases from J, the junction contained 11 bases not matched to a gene. CDR1 is SNHLY, CDR2 FYNNEI, per germline. This CDR3 reads CASKIQGAPGNEQFF. Written as DNA, the CDR3 is TGTGCCAGCAAGATACAGGGGGCTCCTGGAAATGAGCAGTTCTTC.

The V call is TRBV7-9, the J call TRBJ2-1, with a tentative D call TRBD1 (5 bases). The V gene's germline CDR1 is SEHNR and CDR2 FQNEAQ (reference sequence). The CDR3 contains 14 residues. Between the trimmed V and J ends, which lost 7 bases and 5 bases, there was a span of 15 bases. CDR3: CASTLDTNNNEQFF. The CDR3 DNA reads as TGTGCCAGCACCTTGGACACGAATAACAATGAGCAGTTCTTC.